The T cell receptor (beta chain) under discussion was sequenced for a study of beta chain features in type 1 diabetes. V gave up 3 bases and J gave up 9 bases, with 15 bases separating them. Germline V lookup: CDR1 MGHDK, CDR2 SYGVNS. The CDR3 covers 14 residues. Note on this clone: Its antigen is unidentified.

Study-wide points: Since sequencing was performed on cDNA, cells with high TCR expression could be over-represented. There was a moderate but significant shortening of TCRB CDR3s in all four CD4+ subsets of Type 1 diabetes patients. The naive, central memory and Treg TCRB repertoires looked more alike in patients than they did in healthy donors.

Every isolated RNA sample was fully reverse transcribed, so sequencing captured expressed TCRB transcripts. Profiling relied on immunoSEQ multiplex PCR, and the TCRdb table lists in-frame clones only, not all of them. The sample yields nearly 700,000 clones, over 10% seen once. V is TRBV25-1 and J is TRBJ1-5, with D tentatively TRBD1 (6 bases). The sequence was obtained from a young man with type 1 diabetes. The sample comprised naive CD4+ T cells from blood. CDR3 sequence reads: CASSDLTGSGPQHF. CDR3 DNA: TGTGCCAGCAGTGATCTAACAGGGTCCGGGCCCCAGCATTTT.